Listed here are 30 T cell receptor beta chains from one sample, sequenced in a study of vaccination and CD4 T cells after COVID-19. Cultured CD4+ T cell DNA underwent sequencing with the Oncomine TCR Beta short-read assay. TCRdb redid the calling of the PCR reads with MiXCR, one entry per CDR3 protein. The repertoire holds 10,000 to 15,000 distinct CDR3 sequences, with 35% to 45% as singletons. The antigens these receptors bind are not known. The treatment is: 10-day PBMC culture with coronavirus spike peptide pools or control peptides (ViraFEST assay). Sequenced sample: cultured CD4+ T cells from blood. Source of these receptors: a human donor with COVID-19.

In nucleotides, the CDR3 is TGTGCCAGCAGTTTGGGACTCCGGGACGGGGAGCTGTTTTTT. This sequence encodes CASSLGLRDGELFF. This chain connects TRBV11-2 to TRBJ2-2; perhaps TRBD2 as D (6 bases). The germline gives CDR1 SGHAT, CDR2 FQNNGV. The CDR3 length is 14 residues. V was pared by 6 bases and J by 7 bases, with 15 bases between.

In this sample, this clonotype turned up a few times. The rearrangement uses TRBV7-9 and TRBJ1-2; D is uncertain. Trimming left V 2 bases short and J 0 bases short, with 7 bases between. The germline CDR1 and CDR2 sequences are SEHNR and FQNEAQ (reference sequence). This CDR3 has 14 residues. The CDR3 coding sequence is TGTGCCAGCAGCTTACTCAGAGCTAACTATGGCTACACCTTC. Amino acids: CASSLLRANYGYTF.

V and J are TRBV7-6 and TRBJ2-5; D possibly corresponds to TRBD2 (5 bases). The CDR3 length is 16 residues. In germline, CDR1 is SGHVS, CDR2 FNYEAQ. V lost 5 bases, J lost 4 bases, and 20 bases lay in between. The CDR3 loop is CASSPVGERDRETQYF. Here the CDR3 DNA reads TGTGCCAGCAGCCCTGTGGGAGAGAGGGATCGAGAGACCCAGTACTTC.

This clonotype turned up a few times. This chain links TRBV4-1 with TRBJ1-3, with D possibly being TRBD1 (5 bases). CDR3 size: 14 residues. Trimming took 1 base from V and 4 from J, leaving 8 bases between them. Germline V lookup: CDR1 MGHRA, CDR2 YSYEKL. CDR3: CASSQGAGGNTIYF. The CDR3 nucleotides are TGCGCCAGCAGCCAAGGGGCAGGGGGAAACACCATATATTTT.

The CDR3 region is CASTGGREQYF. In DNA form, the CDR3 reads TGTGCCAGCACCGGGGGCCGAGAGCAGTACTTC. The chain recombines TRBV6-1 with TRBJ2-7; D is tentatively TRBD1 or TRBD2 (6 bases each). The V end lost 7 bases, the J end lost 7 bases, and 11 bases lay between the germline ends. The CDR3 contains 11 residues. CDR1 is MNHNS, CDR2 SASEGT, per germline.

This sequence joins TRBV5-4 and TRBJ2-5; 7 bases match TRBD2. This CDR3 comprises 15 residues. CDR1 SGHNT and CDR2 YYREEE come from the germline V gene (reference sequence). V lost 2 bases to trimming and J lost 4 bases; unmatched junction nucleotides: 8. The CDR3 coding sequence is TGTGCCAGCAGCTTTCGTGTAGGGAGGGGAGAGACCCAGTACTTC. This encodes CASSFRVGRGETQYF.

The chain's CDR3 is CASSFRLATPLLYNEQFF. CDR3 coding DNA: TGTGCCAGCAGCTTCCGACTAGCGACGCCATTACTCTACAATGAGCAGTTCTTC. The genes are TRBV7-2 and TRBJ2-1; 8 bases line up with TRBD2. Trimming took 3 bases from V and 3 from J; bases not matched to a gene: 13. CDR3 length: 18 residues. From germline, CDR1 is SGHTA and CDR2 FQGNSA.

The genes are TRBV5-4 and TRBJ2-7; the D is unclear. V lost 2 bases to trimming and J lost 5 bases, with 20 bases between them. The CDR3 sequence is 16 residues long. Germline V gene lookup returns CDR1 SGHNT and CDR2 YYREEE (reference sequence). The CDR3 region has the DNA TGTGCCAGCAGCTTCCCAGCTGCTCCCGATGGAAACGAGCAGTACTTC. Translation: CASSFPAAPDGNEQYF.

In this sample, this clonotype turned up a few times. The rearrangement joins TRBV7-9 to TRBJ1-1; no clear D. Germline assignment: CDR1 SEHNR and CDR2 FQNEAQ (reference sequence). CDR3 size: 12 residues. V gave up 5 bases and J gave up 1 base, with 5 bases separating them. The CDR3 loop is CASSTKNTEAFF. As DNA, the CDR3 is TGTGCCAGCAGCACAAAGAACACTGAAGCTTTCTTT.

This sequence joins TRBV6-2 or TRBV6-3 and TRBJ2-3, with D possibly called TRBD1 or TRBD2 (6 bases each). Looked up from germline, CDR1 is MNHEY and CDR2 is SVGEGT. Trimming removed 8 bases from V and 2 bases from J, with 14 bases in between. This CDR3 region has 14 residues. The CDR3 spells CASQKGGATDTQYF. DNA for the CDR3: TGTGCCAGCCAAAAGGGGGGAGCCACAGATACGCAGTATTTT.

This clonotype was seen only a few times. This chain's CDR3 is CAWSVLQGRYGYTF. The CDR3 bases are TGTGCCTGGAGTGTACTTCAGGGCCGCTATGGCTACACCTTC. The V and J genes are TRBV30 and TRBJ1-2; tentatively, D is TRBD1 (5 bases). Trimming removed 0 bases from V and 4 bases from J, with 12 bases in between. The CDR3 spans 14 residues. The V gene's germline CDR1 is GTSNPN and CDR2 SVGIG (reference sequence).

This chain connects TRBV6-1 to TRBJ2-2; D uncertain. CDR1 is MNHNS, CDR2 SASEGT, per germline. The CDR3 runs 14 residues. Trimming left V 3 bases short and J 0 bases short, with 5 bases between. The CDR3 bases are TGTGCCAGCAGTGAGTTGGCGAACACCGGGGAGCTGTTTTTT. This codes for CASSELANTGELFF.

Only a few counts were recorded for this clonotype. The genes are TRBV27 and TRBJ2-1, with 9 nucleotides matching TRBD1. With V trimmed by 6 bases and J by 6 bases, 3 bases remained unmatched. CDR3 length equals 13 residues. In germline, CDR1 is MNHEY, CDR2 SMNVEV (reference sequence). CDR3 DNA: TGTGCCAGCAGGGTGGACAGGGGCAATGAGCAGTTCTTC. It translates to CASRVDRGNEQFF.

This clonotype was detected only once. The rearrangement joins TRBV6-2 or TRBV6-3 to TRBJ1-5; D remains unclear. The CDR3 loop spans 14 amino acids. With 0 bases removed from V and 5 bases from J, the gap between germline ends came to 8 bases. Per germline, CDR1 MNHEY and CDR2 SVGEGT. The CDR3 sequence is CASSYSPDDQPQHF. CDR3 nucleotide sequence: TGTGCCAGCAGTTACTCGCCAGACGATCAGCCCCAGCATTTT.

There are a few counts of this clonotype. This chain connects TRBV27 to TRBJ1-5; possible D gene TRBD1, 5 bases. The germline V and J ends were trimmed by 3 bases and 2 bases, with 14 bases remaining between them. The CDR3 loop spans 16 amino acids. The germline V gene encodes CDR1 MNHEY and CDR2 SMNVEV (reference sequence). For the CDR3, the DNA is TGTGCCAGCAGTTTTTATTCCAGGGCCGGCAATCAGCCCCAGCATTTT. Residues: CASSFYSRAGNQPQHF.

CDR3 loop: CSAPDRGMNTEAFF. CDR3 nucleotides: TGCAGTGCACCTGACAGGGGCATGAACACTGAAGCTTTCTTT. V gene TRBV20-1 combines with J gene TRBJ1-1; 8 bases are a match to TRBD1. The CDR3 is made up of 14 amino acids. Germline V lookup: CDR1 DFQATT, CDR2 SNEGSKA (reference sequence). V trimming: 6 bases; J trimming: 0 bases; junction bases outside the gene matches: 6.

The chain carries TRBV6-1 and TRBJ2-5; tentative D call: TRBD2 (6 bases). V was shortened by 6 bases and J by 3 bases, with 11 bases between the two germline ends. CDR1 and CDR2 from the germline V gene are MNHNS and SASEGT. CDR3 length: 13 residues. This CDR3 reads CASSGGLKETQYF. CDR3 nucleotides: TGTGCCAGCAGCGGAGGGTTAAAAGAGACCCAGTACTTC.

This clonotype has more than one count but fewer than ten. This chain links TRBV6-1 with TRBJ2-6; unclear D gene. The V gene lost 7 bases and the J gene lost 0 bases, with 10 bases spanning the gap. CDR1 MNHNS and CDR2 SASEGT come from the germline V gene. This CDR3 has 15 amino acids. The CDR3 sequence is CASNTQRSGANVLTF. The CDR3 DNA is TGTGCCAGCAATACTCAGCGCTCTGGGGCCAACGTCCTGACTTTC.

The sample holds a few counts of this clonotype. CDR3 region: CASSFTRDTEAFF. In nucleotides, the CDR3 is TGTGCCAGCAGTTTTACCCGGGACACTGAAGCTTTCTTT. The V gene is TRBV27, the J gene TRBJ1-1; D ambiguous. In germline, CDR1 is MNHEY, CDR2 SMNVEV (reference sequence). This CDR3 spans 13 amino acids. With 3 bases removed from V and 3 bases from J, the gap between germline ends came to 8 bases.

This chain uses TRBV20-1 with TRBJ1-5; 7 bases align to TRBD1. CDR3 length: 15 residues. V lost 5 bases to trimming and J lost 6 bases; unmatched junction nucleotides: 13. Germline V CDR1 and CDR2: DFQATT, SNEGSKA (reference sequence). The CDR3 bases are TGCAGTGCTTCTCCCAGCAACAGGGGTCGTCAGCCCCAGCATTTT. Protein sequence: CSASPSNRGRQPQHF.

The chain couples TRBV20-1 to TRBJ1-5, with D maybe TRBD1 (5 bases). Trimming stripped 6 bases from V and 4 bases from J, with 13 bases between. Per germline, CDR1 DFQATT and CDR2 SNEGSKA (reference sequence). This CDR3 is built from 13 residues. This CDR3 is CSAEDDSNQPQHF. CDR3 DNA: TGCAGTGCCGAGGACGACAGTAATCAGCCCCAGCATTTT.

The V gene is TRBV7-8, the J gene TRBJ2-7; TRBD1 aligns across 7 bases. V dropped 1 base and J dropped 7; count of bases not matched to a gene: 10. This CDR3 is built from 15 residues. CDR1 is SGHVS, CDR2 FQNEAQ, per germline. The CDR3 DNA follows: TGTGCCAGCAGCTTAGGGCAGGGGGAAAGGGTAGAGCAGTACTTC. This gives the protein CASSLGQGERVEQYF.

This chain uses TRBV2 with TRBJ2-5; tentatively, D is TRBD1 (6 bases). Looked up from germline, CDR1 is SNHLY and CDR2 is FYNNEI. This CDR3 comprises 14 residues. V dropped 6 bases and J dropped 4 bases, with 15 bases sitting between them. CDR3 protein: CASSTQGHGETQYF. The CDR3 DNA is TGTGCCAGCAGCACGCAGGGACACGGAGAGACCCAGTACTTC.

The chain couples TRBV6-5 to TRBJ1-3; 9 bases agree with TRBD1. This CDR3 contains 16 residues. The trim removed 0 bases at V and 4 bases at J, leaving 4 bases unmatched. Germline-derived CDR1 and CDR2 are MNHEY and SVGAGI. In DNA, the CDR3 is TGTGCCAGCAGTTACTCGGGACAGGGAGCAGGAAACACCATATATTTT. Translating it yields CASSYSGQGAGNTIYF.

The chain has TRBV12-3 or TRBV12-4 and TRBJ2-5; the match to TRBD1 covers 8 bases. The CDR3 covers 13 residues. With V trimmed by 7 bases and J by 5 bases, 6 bases remained unmatched. CDR3 sequence reads: CASKRDRRETQYF. CDR3 in DNA: TGTGCCAGCAAGAGGGACAGGAGGGAGACCCAGTACTTC.

This clonotype was recorded once. J is TRBJ2-7 and V is TRBV11-3; D ambiguous. The CDR3 length is 15 residues. The ends were cut back, 0 bases at V and 1 base at J, with 10 bases in the middle. In germline, CDR1 is SGHNT, CDR2 YENEEA. The CDR3 DNA follows: TGTGCCAGCAGCTTAGATTCTGTGACGTCCTACGAGCAGTACTTC. Translating it yields CASSLDSVTSYEQYF.

The rearrangement joins TRBV11-3 to TRBJ1-2; D remains ambiguous. The CDR3 is made up of 13 amino acids. V shed 1 base and J shed 4 bases, with 7 bases lying between them. Germline-derived CDR1 and CDR2 are SGHNT and YENEEA. CDR3 loop: CASSLAGSYGYTF. The CDR3 region has the DNA TGTGCCAGCAGCTTAGCGGGGTCCTATGGCTACACCTTC.

CDR3 protein: CASSHRGFFNEQFF. Written as DNA, the CDR3 is TGTGCCAGCAGCCACAGGGGCTTCTTCAATGAGCAGTTCTTC. The chain has TRBV6-1 and TRBJ2-1; 7 nucleotides match TRBD1. Trimming removed 6 bases from V and 6 bases from J; junction bases left unmatched: 8. Germline CDR1 reads MNHNS; CDR2 reads SASEGT. The CDR3 sequence is 14 residues long.

This clonotype was counted only a few times. CDR3 nucleotide sequence: TGTGCCACCTGGGACGTTTACTATAATTCACCCCTCCACTTT. Translating it yields CATWDVYYNSPLHF. V is TRBV6-1 and J is TRBJ1-6; possible D gene TRBD1, 5 bases. The V gene lost 10 bases and the J gene lost 3 bases, with 13 bases spanning the gap. Germline V CDR1 and CDR2: MNHNS, SASEGT. CDR3 length: 14 amino acids.

The gene calls are TRBV20-1 and TRBJ2-3, with 9 bases identical to TRBD2. Trimming at V came to 0 bases and at J to 1 base, leaving 5 bases not matched to a gene. The germline CDR1 and CDR2 sequences are DFQATT and SNEGSKA (reference sequence). The length of the CDR3 is 16 residues. The CDR3 loop reads CSAREMASGGTDTQYF. The CDR3, as DNA: TGCAGTGCTAGAGAGATGGCTAGCGGGGGCACAGATACGCAGTATTTT.